This TCR beta chain was identified during a study of T cell responses to AZD1222 COVID-19 vaccine. General study findings and limits: Donors, mostly white British, included more females; clonal diversity was possibly underestimated. CD4 TCRs linked to vaccination spanned spike, dominating at 160-218 and 743-854. Repertoire sampling occurred only after the peak T cell response.

This clone was found once. Its specificity is unknown. Produced via immunoSEQ multiplex PCR; TCRdb's table is partial and in-frame only. Of 100,000 to 140,000 clones listed, more than 75% are singletons. V was trimmed by 2 bases and J by 0 bases, leaving 16 bases between them. The CDR3 is 17 amino acids. From germline, CDR1 is MGHRA and CDR2 YSYEKL. V is TRBV4-1 and J is TRBJ1-2; D gene ambiguous. Here the sequenced sample was peripheral blood, taken on day 0 of AZD1222 vaccination. This TCR came from an adult in good health. CDR3 sequence (DNA): TGCGCCAGCAGCCAAACCCTGACGGAGAGAGCTAACTATGGCTACACCTTC. Its translation is CASSQTLTERANYGYTF.